The source of this T cell receptor beta chain is a study of blood T cell repertoires in COVID-19 (dated by TCRdb to the early 2020s). Background for the entire study: The collaborator samples originated in the United States, Italy and Spain and spanned the acute and convalescent phases of COVID-19. The prospective study material was composed of cDNA or gDNA derived from T cells, B-cell-depleted T cells, or PBMCs. Deeply sampled blood TCRbeta repertoires from subjects exposed to, actively infected with, or recovered from COVID-19 were included in the dataset. The repertoires were released in a freely available public database meant as a resource for research on the immune response to SARS-CoV-2. Samples came from the ongoing ImmuneRACE study (first 160 participants) plus 1,254 subjects from 6 global collaborators. Sample metadata almost always included a de-identified subject ID, COVID-19 status, age in years and sex. Where available, HLA class I and class II types were taken from metadata supplied by the sample provider and were not determined by assay-based typing.

General study outcomes and caveats: The quantity of clinical and demographic metadata differed by source and by participant and was supplied without curation.

TCRbeta CDR3 regions were amplified from genomic DNA using the immunoSEQ Assay, a bias-controlled multiplex PCR. The authors' analysis ran thus. The number of nucleated cells in each sample was estimated by amplification of reference gene primers within the assay. To quantify the absolute abundance of each unique TCRbeta CDR3 rearrangement, sequence reads were collapsed and filtered. For each sample, productive Simpson clonality was calculated by taking the square root of Simpson's diversity index across productive rearrangements. Not all clones reach the TCRdb copy of this immuneACCESS table, which keeps in-frame sequences only. Checked studies attribute under half of the gap to unresolved V genes and leave the rest unexplained. That table furnishes V, J and clone size, whereas the DNA furnished D and trimming. The sample table records 250,000 to 350,000 clones; 86% of these occur just once. The leading ten clones occupy about 3% of the sample.

A distance of 16 bases separates the germline ends of V and J, which lose 7 bases and 9 bases respectively. Sequences KGHSH (CDR1) and LQKENI (CDR2) are obtained from the germline V gene. There are 14 amino acids in the CDR3, from cysteine to phenylalanine inclusive. The DNA shown is the 42-base CDR3, in frame from base 1. About this clone itself: Which antigen it targets is not known. Base qualities are not provided; no much larger clone lies one nucleotide away.

The collaborating institutions used their own protocols to collect whole blood in K2EDTA tubes. For TCRbeta analysis, collaborators shipped samples as frozen whole blood, isolated PBMCs, or DNA extracted from either of those sample types. This receptor was obtained from a woman in her twenties or thirties with active or convalescent COVID-19. The chain is encoded by TRBV18 joined to TRBJ1-6, with TRBD1 tentatively as D gene (6 bases match). Sequencing was performed on peripheral blood. The CDR3 amino acid sequence is: CASCPGTQGSPLHF. The nucleotide sequence reads TGTGCCAGCTGCCCCGGGACACAGGGTTCACCCCTCCACTTT.